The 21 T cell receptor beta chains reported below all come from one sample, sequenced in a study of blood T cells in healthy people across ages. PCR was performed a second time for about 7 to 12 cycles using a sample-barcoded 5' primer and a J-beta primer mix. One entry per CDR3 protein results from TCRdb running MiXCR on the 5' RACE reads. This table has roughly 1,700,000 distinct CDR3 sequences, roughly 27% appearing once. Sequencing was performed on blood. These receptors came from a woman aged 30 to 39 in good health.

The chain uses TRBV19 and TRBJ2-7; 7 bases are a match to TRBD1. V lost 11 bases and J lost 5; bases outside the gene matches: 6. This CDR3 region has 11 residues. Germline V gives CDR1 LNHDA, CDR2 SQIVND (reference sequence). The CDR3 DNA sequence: TGTGCCTGCAAGACAGGGAACGAGCAGTACTTC. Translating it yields CACKTGNEQYF.

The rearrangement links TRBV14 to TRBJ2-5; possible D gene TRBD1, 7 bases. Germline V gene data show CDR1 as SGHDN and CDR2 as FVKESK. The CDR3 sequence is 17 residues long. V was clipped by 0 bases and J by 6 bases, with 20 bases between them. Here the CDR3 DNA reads TGTGCCAGCAGCCAAGATGGTAGCGCAGGGGGGAGTAAGACCCAGTACTTC. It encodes CASSQDGSAGGSKTQYF.

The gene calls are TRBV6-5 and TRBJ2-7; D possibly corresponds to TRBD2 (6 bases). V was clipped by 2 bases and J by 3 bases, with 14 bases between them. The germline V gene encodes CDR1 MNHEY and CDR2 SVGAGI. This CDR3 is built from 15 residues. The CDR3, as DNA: TGTGCCAGCAGTTACGGGGGACCCGGGGGCTACGAGCAGTACTTC. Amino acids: CASSYGGPGGYEQYF.

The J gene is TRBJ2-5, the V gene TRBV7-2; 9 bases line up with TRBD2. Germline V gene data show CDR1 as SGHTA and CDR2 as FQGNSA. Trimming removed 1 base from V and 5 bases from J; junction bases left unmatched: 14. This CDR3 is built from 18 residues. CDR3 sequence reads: CASSLEKKIAGVGETQYF. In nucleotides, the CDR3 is TGTGCCAGCAGCTTAGAAAAAAAGATAGCGGGAGTGGGCGAGACCCAGTACTTC.

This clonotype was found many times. This chain's CDR3 is CASRTDAYEQYF. The CDR3 DNA sequence: TGTGCCAGCAGGACGGATGCCTACGAGCAGTACTTC. The chain is built from TRBV12-3 or TRBV12-4 and TRBJ2-7; no firm D call. The V end was cut by 6 bases, the J end by 2 bases, with 8 bases between. The CDR3 is made up of 12 amino acids.

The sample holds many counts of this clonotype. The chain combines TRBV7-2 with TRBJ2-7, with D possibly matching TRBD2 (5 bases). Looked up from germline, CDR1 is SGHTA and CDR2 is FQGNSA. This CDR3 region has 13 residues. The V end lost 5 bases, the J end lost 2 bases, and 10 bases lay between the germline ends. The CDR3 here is CASSRGGAYEQYF. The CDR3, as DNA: TGTGCCAGCAGCCGGGGTGGGGCCTACGAGCAGTACTTC.

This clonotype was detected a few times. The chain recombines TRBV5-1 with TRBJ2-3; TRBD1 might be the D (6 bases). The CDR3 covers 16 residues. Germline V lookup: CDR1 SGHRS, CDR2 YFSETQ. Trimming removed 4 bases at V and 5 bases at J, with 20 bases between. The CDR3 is CASSTEGQRNGDTQYF. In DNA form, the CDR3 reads TGCGCCAGCAGCACCGAAGGACAGAGAAACGGAGATACGCAGTATTTT.

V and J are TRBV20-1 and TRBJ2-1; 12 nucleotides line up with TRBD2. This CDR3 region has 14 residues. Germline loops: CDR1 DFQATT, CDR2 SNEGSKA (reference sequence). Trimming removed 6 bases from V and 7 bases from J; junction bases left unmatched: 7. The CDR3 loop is CSAPSSGRGNEQFF. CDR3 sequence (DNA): TGCAGTGCCCCCTCTAGCGGGAGGGGGAATGAGCAGTTCTTC.

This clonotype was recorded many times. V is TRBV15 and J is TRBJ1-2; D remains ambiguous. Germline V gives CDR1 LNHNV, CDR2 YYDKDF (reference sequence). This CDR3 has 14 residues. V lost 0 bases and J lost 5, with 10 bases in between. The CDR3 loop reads CATSRDAGSYGYTF. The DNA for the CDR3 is TGTGCCACCAGCAGAGATGCGGGGTCATATGGCTACACCTTC.

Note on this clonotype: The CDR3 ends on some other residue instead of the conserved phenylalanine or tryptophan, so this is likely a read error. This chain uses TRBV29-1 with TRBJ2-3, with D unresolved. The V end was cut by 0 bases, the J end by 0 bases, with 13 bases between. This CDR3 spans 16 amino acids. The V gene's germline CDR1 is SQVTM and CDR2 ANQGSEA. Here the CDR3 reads CSVEERKGTSTDTQYL. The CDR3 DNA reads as TGCAGCGTTGAAGAACGGAAGGGTACTAGCACAGATACGCAGTATTTG.

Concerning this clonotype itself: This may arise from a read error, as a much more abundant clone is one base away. In nucleotides, the CDR3 is TGCACCGTTAGCGGGAGGTCCTACAGTGAGCAGTTCTTC. Its protein is CTVSGRSYSEQFF. This chain links TRBV29-1 with TRBJ2-1, with TRBD2 matching 10 bases. The CDR3 extends over 13 amino acids. CDR1 SQVTM and CDR2 ANQGSEA come from the germline V gene.

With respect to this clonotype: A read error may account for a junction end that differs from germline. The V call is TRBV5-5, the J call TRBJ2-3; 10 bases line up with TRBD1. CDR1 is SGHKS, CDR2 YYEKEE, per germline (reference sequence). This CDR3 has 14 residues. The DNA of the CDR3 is TGTGCCGGCAGCTGGGGACAGGGGTTGGATGCGCAGTATTTT. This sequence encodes CAGSWGQGLDAQYF.

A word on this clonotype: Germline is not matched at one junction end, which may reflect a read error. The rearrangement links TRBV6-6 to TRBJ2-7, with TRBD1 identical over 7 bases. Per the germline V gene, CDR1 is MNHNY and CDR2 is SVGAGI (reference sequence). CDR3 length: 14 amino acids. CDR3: CANSSGQLSYEQYF. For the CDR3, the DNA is TGTGCCAACAGTTCGGGACAGCTTTCCTACGAGCAGTACTTC.

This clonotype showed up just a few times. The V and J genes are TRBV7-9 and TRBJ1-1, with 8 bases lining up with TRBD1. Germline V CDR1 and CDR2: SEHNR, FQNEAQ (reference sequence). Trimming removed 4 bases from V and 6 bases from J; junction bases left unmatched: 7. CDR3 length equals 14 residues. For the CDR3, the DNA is TGTGCCAGCAGCTCGCATCAGGGGGCGGCTGAAGCTTTCTTT. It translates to CASSSHQGAAEAFF. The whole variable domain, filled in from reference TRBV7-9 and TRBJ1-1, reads DTGVSQNPRHKITKRGQNVTFRCDPISEHNRLYWYRQTLGQGPEFLTYFQNEAQLEKSRLLSDRFSAERPKGSFSTLEIQRTEQGDSAMYLCASSSHQGAAEAFFGQGTRLTVV.

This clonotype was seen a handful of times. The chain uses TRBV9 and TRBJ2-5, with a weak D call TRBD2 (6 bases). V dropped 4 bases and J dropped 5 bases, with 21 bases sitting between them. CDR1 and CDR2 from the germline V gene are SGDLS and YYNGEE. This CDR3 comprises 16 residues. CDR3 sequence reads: CASSPNHAGQWETQYF. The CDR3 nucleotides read TGTGCCAGCAGCCCAAATCACGCGGGGCAATGGGAGACCCAGTACTTC.

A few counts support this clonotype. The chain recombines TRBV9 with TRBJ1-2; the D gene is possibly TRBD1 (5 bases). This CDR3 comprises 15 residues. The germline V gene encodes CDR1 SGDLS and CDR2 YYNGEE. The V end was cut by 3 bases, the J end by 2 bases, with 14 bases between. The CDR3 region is CASSDPGRKNYGYTF. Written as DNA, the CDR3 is TGTGCCAGCAGCGATCCGGGACGGAAAAACTATGGCTACACCTTC.

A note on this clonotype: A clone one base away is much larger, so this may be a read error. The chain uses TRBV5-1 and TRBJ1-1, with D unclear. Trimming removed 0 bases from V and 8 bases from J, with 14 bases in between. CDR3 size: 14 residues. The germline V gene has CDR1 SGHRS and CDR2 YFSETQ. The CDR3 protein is CASSLEAIRPEAFF. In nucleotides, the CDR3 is TGCGCCAGCAGCTTGGAGGCCATACGGCCAGAAGCTTTCTTT.

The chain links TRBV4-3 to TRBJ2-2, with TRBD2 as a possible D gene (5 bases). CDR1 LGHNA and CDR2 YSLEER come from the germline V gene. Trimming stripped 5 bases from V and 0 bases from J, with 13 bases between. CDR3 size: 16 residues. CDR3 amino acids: CASSASSKPNTGELFF. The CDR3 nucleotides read TGCGCCAGCAGCGCTAGCTCCAAACCGAACACCGGGGAGCTGTTTTTT.

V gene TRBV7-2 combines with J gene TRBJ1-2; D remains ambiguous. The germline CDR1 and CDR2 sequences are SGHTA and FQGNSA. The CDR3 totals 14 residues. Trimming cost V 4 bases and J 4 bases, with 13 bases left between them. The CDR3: CASSSRNVAYGYTF. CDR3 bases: TGTGCCAGCAGCTCTCGAAACGTGGCCTATGGCTACACCTTC.

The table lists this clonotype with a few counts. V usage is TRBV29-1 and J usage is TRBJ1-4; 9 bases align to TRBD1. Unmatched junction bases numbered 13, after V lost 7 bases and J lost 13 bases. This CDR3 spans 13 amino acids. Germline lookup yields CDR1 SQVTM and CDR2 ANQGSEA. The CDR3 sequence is CSALGDREGRLFF. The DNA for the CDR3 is TGCAGCGCTCTGGGGGACAGGGAAGGGCGACTGTTTTTT.

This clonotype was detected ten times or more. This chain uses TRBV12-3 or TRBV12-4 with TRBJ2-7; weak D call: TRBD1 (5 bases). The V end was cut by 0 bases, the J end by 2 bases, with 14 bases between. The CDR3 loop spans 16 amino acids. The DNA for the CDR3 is TGTGCCAGCAGTTTAGCGGGGCGGATAAAAACCTACGAGCAGTACTTC. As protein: CASSLAGRIKTYEQYF.